This T cell receptor (beta chain) was identified in a study of shared clonotypes between healthy human individuals. CD8 cells regarded as naive lacked CD45RO, were positively chosen for CCR7, and omitted terminally differentiated effector memory CD45RA+ cells. The germline V gene encodes CDR1 MNHEY and CDR2 SMNVEV (reference sequence). Trimming removed 3 bases from V and 5 bases from J; junction bases left unmatched: 2. This CDR3 has 15 amino acids. TCRdb keeps only in-frame clones here, not all; method: immunoSEQ multiplex PCR. The sample holds roughly 2.1 million clones, 85% to 95% seen once. This sequence joins TRBV27 and TRBJ1-5, with TRBD1 identical over 12 bases. Material for sequencing was naive CD8+ T cells from PBMCs. The sequence was collected from a man aged 18-30 years in good health. Some clones in this sample may be carry-over from other donors' samples. This CDR3 is CASSFGTGGYQPQHF. In DNA, the CDR3 is TGTGCCAGCAGTTTTGGGACAGGGGGCTATCAGCCCCAGCATTTT.